This TCR beta chain was sequenced in a study of T-cell memory formation after mild COVID-19. A single record per CDR3 protein comes from TCRdb applying MiXCR to the 5' RACE reads. Among about 100,000 distinct CDR3 sequences listed, 15% to 20% were seen once. Germline CDR1 DFQATT, CDR2 SNEGSKA (reference sequence). The V end lost 7 bases, the J end lost 3 bases, and 13 bases lay between the germline ends. CDR3 length: 13 residues. J is TRBJ2-4 and V is TRBV20-1; perhaps TRBD2 as D (6 bases). Sequences were obtained from PBMCs or a T cell subset sorted from them (not recorded which). The sequence was obtained from a man aged 18 to 30 who had mild COVID-19 (a few samples of this study predate the infection). Cell type and time point are not known. The CDR3 bases are TGCAGTGGCGTGCTGGGGGGCAAAAACATTCAGTACTTC. This sequence encodes CSGVLGGKNIQYF.